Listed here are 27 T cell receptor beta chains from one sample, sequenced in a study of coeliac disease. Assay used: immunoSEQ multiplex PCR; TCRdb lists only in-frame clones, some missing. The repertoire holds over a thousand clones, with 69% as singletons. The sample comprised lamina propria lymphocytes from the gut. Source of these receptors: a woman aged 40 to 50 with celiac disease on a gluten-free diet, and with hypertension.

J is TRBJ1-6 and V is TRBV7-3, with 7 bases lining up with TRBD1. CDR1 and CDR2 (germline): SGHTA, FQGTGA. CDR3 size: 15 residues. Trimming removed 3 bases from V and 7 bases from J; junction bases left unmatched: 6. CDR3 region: CASSLGDRRNSPLHF. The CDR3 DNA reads TGTGCCAGCAGCTTGGGGGACAGAAGAAATTCACCCCTCCACTTT.

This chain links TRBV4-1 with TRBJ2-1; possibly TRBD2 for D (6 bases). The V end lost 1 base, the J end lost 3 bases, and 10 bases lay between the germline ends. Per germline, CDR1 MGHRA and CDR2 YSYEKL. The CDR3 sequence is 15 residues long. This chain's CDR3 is CASSQGLARYNEQFF. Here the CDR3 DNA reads TGCGCCAGCAGCCAAGGGCTAGCGCGCTACAATGAGCAGTTCTTC.

This chain's CDR3 is CASSSAFRDEQYF. CDR3 nucleotides: TGTGCCAGCAGCTCCGCATTCAGGGACGAGCAGTACTTC. This chain connects TRBV5-6 to TRBJ2-7, with a possible D match to TRBD1 (5 bases). The CDR3 totals 13 residues. CDR1 and CDR2 (germline): SGHDT, YYEEEE. Trimming took off 3 bases at V and 5 bases at J, with 12 bases between the two ends.

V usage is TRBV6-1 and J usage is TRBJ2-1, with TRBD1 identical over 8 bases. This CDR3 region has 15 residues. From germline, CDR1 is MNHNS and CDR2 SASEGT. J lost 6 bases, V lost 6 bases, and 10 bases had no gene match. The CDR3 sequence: CASSASDTGGNEQFF. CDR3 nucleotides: TGTGCCAGCAGCGCAAGTGATACAGGGGGCAATGAGCAGTTCTTC.

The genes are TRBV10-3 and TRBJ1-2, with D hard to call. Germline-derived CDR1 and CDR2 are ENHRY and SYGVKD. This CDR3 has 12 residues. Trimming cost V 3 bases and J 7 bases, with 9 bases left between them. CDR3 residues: CAISDPGGGYTF. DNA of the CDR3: TGTGCCATCAGTGACCCCGGAGGTGGCTACACCTTC.

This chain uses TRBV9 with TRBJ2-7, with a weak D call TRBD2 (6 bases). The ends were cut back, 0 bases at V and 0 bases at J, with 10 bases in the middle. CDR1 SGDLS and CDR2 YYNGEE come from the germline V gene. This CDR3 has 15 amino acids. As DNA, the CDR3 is TGTGCCAGCAGCGTAGGTGGTAGCGGCTCCTACGAGCAGTACTTC. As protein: CASSVGGSGSYEQYF.

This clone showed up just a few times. In DNA form, the CDR3 reads TGTGCCAGCAGCTTAGGGGGACTCGATAAGGGGGCGACCCAGTACTTC. It codes for CASSLGGLDKGATQYF. The chain couples TRBV7-7 to TRBJ2-5, with D perhaps TRBD1 (7 bases). Germline V gene lookup returns CDR1 SSHAT and CDR2 FNYEAQ (reference sequence). The CDR3 loop spans 16 amino acids. The V and J ends lost 1 base and 7 bases respectively, with 19 bases between them. The entire variable domain, with the rest obtained from reference TRBV7-7 and TRBJ2-5, is as follows: GAGVSQSPRYKVTKRGQDVTLRCDPISSHATLYWYQQALGQGPEFLTYFNYEAQPDKSGLPSDRFSAERPEGSISTLTIQRTEQRDSAMYRCASSLGGLDKGATQYFGPGTRLLVL.

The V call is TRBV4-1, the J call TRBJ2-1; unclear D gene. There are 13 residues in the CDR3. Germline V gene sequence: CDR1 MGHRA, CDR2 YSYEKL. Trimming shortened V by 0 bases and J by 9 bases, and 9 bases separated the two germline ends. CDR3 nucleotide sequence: TGCGCCAGCAGCCAAGAGTCTTTCAGTGAGCAGTTCTTC. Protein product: CASSQESFSEQFF.

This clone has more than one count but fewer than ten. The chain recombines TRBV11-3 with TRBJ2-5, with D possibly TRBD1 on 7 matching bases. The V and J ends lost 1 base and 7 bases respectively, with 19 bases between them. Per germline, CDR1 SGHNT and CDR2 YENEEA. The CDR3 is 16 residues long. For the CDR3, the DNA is TGTGCCAGCAGCTTAGGGGGACTCGATAAGGGGGCGACCCAGTACTTC. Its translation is CASSLGGLDKGATQYF. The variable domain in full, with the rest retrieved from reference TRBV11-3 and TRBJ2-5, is EAGVVQSPRYKIIEKKQPVAFWCNPISGHNTLYWYLQNLGQGPELLIRYENEEAVDDSQLPKDRFSAERLKGVDSTLKIQPAELGDSAVYLCASSLGGLDKGATQYFGPGTRLLVL.

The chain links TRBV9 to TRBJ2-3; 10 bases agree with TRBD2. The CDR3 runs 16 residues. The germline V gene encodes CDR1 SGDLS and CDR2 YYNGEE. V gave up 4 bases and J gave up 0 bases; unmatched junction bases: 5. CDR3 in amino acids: CASSTSGAYSTDTQYF. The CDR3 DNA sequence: TGTGCCAGCAGCACTAGCGGGGCATATAGCACAGATACGCAGTATTTT.

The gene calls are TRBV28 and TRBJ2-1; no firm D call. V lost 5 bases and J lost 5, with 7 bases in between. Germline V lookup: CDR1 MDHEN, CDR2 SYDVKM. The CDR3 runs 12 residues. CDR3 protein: CASSPLHNEQFF. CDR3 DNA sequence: TGTGCCAGCAGTCCCCTTCACAATGAGCAGTTCTTC.

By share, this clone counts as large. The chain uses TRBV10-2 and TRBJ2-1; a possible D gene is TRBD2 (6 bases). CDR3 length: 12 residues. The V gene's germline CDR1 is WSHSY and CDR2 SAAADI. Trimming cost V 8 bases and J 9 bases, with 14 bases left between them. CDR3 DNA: TGCGCCAGCGGGGGACTCTGGGTTGAGCAGTTCTTC. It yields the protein CASGGLWVEQFF.

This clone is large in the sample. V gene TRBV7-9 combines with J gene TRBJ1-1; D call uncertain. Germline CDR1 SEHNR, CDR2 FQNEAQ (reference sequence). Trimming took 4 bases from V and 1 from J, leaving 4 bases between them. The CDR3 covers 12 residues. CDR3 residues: CASSYKNTEAFF. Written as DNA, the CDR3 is TGTGCCAGCAGCTACAAGAACACTGAAGCTTTCTTT.

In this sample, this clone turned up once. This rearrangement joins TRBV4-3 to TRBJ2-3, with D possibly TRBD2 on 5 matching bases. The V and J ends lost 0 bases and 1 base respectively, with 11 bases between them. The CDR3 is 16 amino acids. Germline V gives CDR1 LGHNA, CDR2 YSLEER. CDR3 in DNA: TGCGCCAGCAGCCAAGACCCCTACGGGGGCACAGATACGCAGTATTTT. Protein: CASSQDPYGGTDTQYF.

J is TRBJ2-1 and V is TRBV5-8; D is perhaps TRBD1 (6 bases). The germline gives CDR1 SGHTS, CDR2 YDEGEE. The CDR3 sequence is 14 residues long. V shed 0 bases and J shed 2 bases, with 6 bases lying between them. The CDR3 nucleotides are TGTGCCAGCAGCTTGGCAGGGGCCTACAATGAGCAGTTCTTC. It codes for CASSLAGAYNEQFF.

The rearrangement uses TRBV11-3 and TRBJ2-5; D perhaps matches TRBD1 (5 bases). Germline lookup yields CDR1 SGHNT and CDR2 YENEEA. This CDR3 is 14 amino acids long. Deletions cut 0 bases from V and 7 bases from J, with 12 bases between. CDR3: CASSLEGVPGTQYF. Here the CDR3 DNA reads TGTGCCAGCAGCTTAGAAGGGGTTCCGGGGACCCAGTACTTC.

The CDR3 protein is CASSLGTVNEKLFF. CDR3 sequence (DNA): TGTGCCAGCAGCCTAGGGACAGTTAATGAAAAACTGTTTTTT. The rearrangement links TRBV7-8 to TRBJ1-4, with 7 bases that match TRBD1. The CDR3 is made up of 14 amino acids. With 5 bases clipped from V and 4 bases from J, the junction kept 4 bases outside the gene matches. Per the germline V gene, CDR1 is SGHVS and CDR2 is FQNEAQ.

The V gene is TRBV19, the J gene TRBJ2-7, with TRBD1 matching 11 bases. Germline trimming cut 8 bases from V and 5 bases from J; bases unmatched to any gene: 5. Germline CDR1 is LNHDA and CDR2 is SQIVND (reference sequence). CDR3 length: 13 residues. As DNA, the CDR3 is TGTGCCAGTGGGGACAGGGGGAAGGACGAGCAGTACTTC. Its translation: CASGDRGKDEQYF.

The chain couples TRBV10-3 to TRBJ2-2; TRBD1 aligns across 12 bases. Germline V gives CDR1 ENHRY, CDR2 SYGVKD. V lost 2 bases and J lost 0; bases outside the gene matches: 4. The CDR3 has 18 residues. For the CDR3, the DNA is TGTGCCATCAGTGAGAGGGGACAGGGGGCCACGAACACCGGGGAGCTGTTTTTT. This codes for CAISERGQGATNTGELFF.

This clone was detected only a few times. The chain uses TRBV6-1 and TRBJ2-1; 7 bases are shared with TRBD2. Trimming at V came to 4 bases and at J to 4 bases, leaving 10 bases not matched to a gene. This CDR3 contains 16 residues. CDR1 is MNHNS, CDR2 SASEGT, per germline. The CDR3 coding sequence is TGTGCCAGCAGTGCGGGGGAGGGCCTGGGGTACAATGAGCAGTTCTTC. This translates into CASSAGEGLGYNEQFF.

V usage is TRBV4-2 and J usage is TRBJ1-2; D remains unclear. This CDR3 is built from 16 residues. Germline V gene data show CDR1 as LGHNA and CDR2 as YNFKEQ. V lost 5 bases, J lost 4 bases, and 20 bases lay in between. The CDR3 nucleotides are TGTGCCAGCAGCTTGAATCCCAAGGACTTTCGCTATGGCTACACCTTC. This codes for CASSLNPKDFRYGYTF.

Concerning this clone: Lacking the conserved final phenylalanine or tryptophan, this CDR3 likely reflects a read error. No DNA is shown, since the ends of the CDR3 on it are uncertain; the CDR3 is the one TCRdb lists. The CDR3 loop is CASSYERPGELYL. This rearrangement joins TRBV6-6 to TRBJ2-7; no check of the table's D call, TRBD2, against the DNA was made. The CDR3 comprises 13 residues, both ends counted. Germline loops: CDR1 MNHNY, CDR2 SVGAGI (reference sequence).

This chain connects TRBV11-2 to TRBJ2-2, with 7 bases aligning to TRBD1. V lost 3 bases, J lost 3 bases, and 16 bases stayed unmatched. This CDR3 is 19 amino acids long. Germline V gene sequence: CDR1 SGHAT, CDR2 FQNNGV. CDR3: CASSFPMTGLEDDTGELFF. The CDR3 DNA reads TGTGCCAGCAGCTTCCCAATGACAGGGCTTGAAGATGACACCGGGGAGCTGTTTTTT. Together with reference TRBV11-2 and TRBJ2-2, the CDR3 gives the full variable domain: EAGVAQSPRYKIIEKRQSVAFWCNPISGHATLYWYQQILGQGPKLLIQFQNNGVVDDSQLPKDRFSAERLKGVDSTLKIQPAKLEDSAVYLCASSFPMTGLEDDTGELFFGEGSRLTVL.

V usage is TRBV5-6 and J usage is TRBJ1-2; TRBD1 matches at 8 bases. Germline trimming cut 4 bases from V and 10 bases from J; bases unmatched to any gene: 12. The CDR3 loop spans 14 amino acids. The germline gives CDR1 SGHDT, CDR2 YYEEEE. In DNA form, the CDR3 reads TGTGCCAGCAGCCAACCGACAGGGGTGGGGTACTACACCTTC. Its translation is CASSQPTGVGYYTF.

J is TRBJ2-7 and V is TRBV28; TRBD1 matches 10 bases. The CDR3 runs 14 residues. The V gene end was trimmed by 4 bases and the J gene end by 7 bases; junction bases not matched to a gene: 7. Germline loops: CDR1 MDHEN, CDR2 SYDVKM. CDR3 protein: CASSYRDRGPEQYF. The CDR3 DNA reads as TGTGCCAGCAGTTACCGGGACAGGGGCCCAGAGCAGTACTTC.

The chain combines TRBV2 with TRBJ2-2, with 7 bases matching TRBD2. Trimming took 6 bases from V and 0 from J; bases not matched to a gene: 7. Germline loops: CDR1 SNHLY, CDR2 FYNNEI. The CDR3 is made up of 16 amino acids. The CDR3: CASRTGLETNTGELFF. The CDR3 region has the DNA TGTGCCAGCAGGACTGGACTAGAGACGAACACCGGGGAGCTGTTTTTT.

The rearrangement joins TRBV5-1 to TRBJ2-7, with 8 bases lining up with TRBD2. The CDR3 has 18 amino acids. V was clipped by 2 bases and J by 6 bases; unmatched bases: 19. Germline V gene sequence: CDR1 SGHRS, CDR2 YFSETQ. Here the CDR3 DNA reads TGCGCCAGCAGCTTAGGAGGGACTAGGGCTCTCCTGGGAGGCGAGCAGTACTTC. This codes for CASSLGGTRALLGGEQYF.